The present T cell receptor beta chain was sequenced within a study of blood T cell repertoires in COVID-19. This clone was recorded once. Under the authors' procedure: Reference gene primer amplification gave estimated nucleated cell counts. The data were produced by immunoSEQ multiplex PCR, yet TCRdb's version contains in-frame clones alone and is incomplete. V and J calls and clone size follow that table, whereas D and trimming were derived from the DNA. The data show approximately 160,000 clones, with over 80% seen just once and about an eighth held by the top ten. The CDR3 contains 14 residues. V gave up 5 bases and J gave up 4 bases, with 12 bases separating them. Germline CDR1 is SGHTA and CDR2 is FQGNSA.

The V call is TRBV7-2, the J call TRBJ1-5; D perhaps matches TRBD1 (6 bases). The origin of this receptor is an older man who had recovered from COVID-19. The sample was peripheral blood. The CDR3 reads CASSPDSSNQPQHF. For the CDR3, the DNA is TGTGCCAGCAGCCCGGACAGTTCTAATCAGCCCCAGCATTTT.